The next 26 T cell receptor beta chains were all read from a single sample in a study of shared clonotypes between healthy human individuals. Assay: immunoSEQ multiplex PCR; the TCRdb copy retains only in-frame clones and omits some. The sample includes roughly 1 million clones, roughly 80% of them seen just once. The specimen sequenced was memory CD4+ T cells sorted from blood. Subset here: CD45RA-negative fraction. These receptor sequences come from a man between 18 and 35 years old in good health.

The chain employs TRBV5-1 and TRBJ2-7; TRBD2 matches at 9 bases. Germline CDR1 and CDR2: SGHRS and YFSETQ. The CDR3 is 15 amino acids. The V segment lost 3 bases and the J segment 5 bases; nucleotides outside the gene matches: 9. The CDR3 reads CASSYSSGMNDEQYF. CDR3 sequence (DNA): TGCGCCAGCAGCTATTCTAGCGGGATGAATGACGAGCAGTACTTC.

J is TRBJ2-7 and V is TRBV7-2; weak D call: TRBD2 (7 bases). Per germline, CDR1 SGHTA and CDR2 FQGNSA. The ends were cut back, 6 bases at V and 6 bases at J, with 15 bases in the middle. There are 13 residues in the CDR3. CDR3 sequence reads: CASSRRGGSEQYF. CDR3 bases: TGTGCCAGCAGTCGTAGGGGGGGGTCCGAGCAGTACTTC.

The rearrangement joins TRBV28 to TRBJ2-1, with D possibly matching TRBD2 (7 bases). Trimming stripped 6 bases from V and 9 bases from J, with 15 bases between. CDR1 and CDR2 from the germline V gene are MDHEN and SYDVKM. This CDR3 is built from 13 residues. CDR3 nucleotides: TGTGCCAGCAGGAATGGGGGGGCCGGTGAGCAGTTCTTC. It specifies CASRNGGAGEQFF.

CDR3 coding DNA: TGTGCCAGCAGCCCCAGCCTAGTTGCCACCCCAACAGATACGCAGTATTTT. It specifies CASSPSLVATPTDTQYF. The rearrangement joins TRBV5-8 to TRBJ2-3; D unclear. The CDR3 covers 17 residues. Germline V CDR1 and CDR2: SGHTS, YDEGEE. V lost 4 bases and J lost 3, with 21 bases in between.

J is TRBJ2-1 and V is TRBV5-6; tentatively, D is TRBD2 (6 bases). The CDR3 extends over 16 amino acids. Germline V gives CDR1 SGHDT, CDR2 YYEEEE. The V end was cut by 2 bases, the J end by 8 bases, with 20 bases between. The CDR3 spells CASSFPAGPLEHEQFF. CDR3 nucleotides: TGTGCCAGCAGCTTTCCGGCGGGGCCCCTAGAGCATGAGCAGTTCTTC. Full variable domain (outside the CDR3, taken from reference TRBV5-6 and TRBJ2-1): DAGVTQSPTHLIKTRGQQVTLRCSPKSGHDTVSWYQQALGQGPQFIFQYYEEEERQRGNFPDRFSGHQFPNYSSELNVNALLLGDSALYLCASSFPAGPLEHEQFFGPGTRLTVL.

The V call is TRBV29-1, the J call TRBJ2-1; D ambiguous. Germline lookup yields CDR1 SQVTM and CDR2 ANQGSEA. Trimming stripped 6 bases from V and 3 bases from J, with 12 bases between. The CDR3 is made up of 13 amino acids. The CDR3 here is CSVGAINYNEQFF. CDR3 sequence (DNA): TGCAGCGTCGGAGCGATTAACTACAATGAGCAGTTCTTC.

Comment on this clone: Other DNA sequences in this specimen translate into the identical CDR3. V usage is TRBV27 and J usage is TRBJ1-4; maybe TRBD1 (5 bases). The CDR3 spans 14 residues. V lost 5 bases to trimming and J lost 3 bases, with 10 bases between them. Per the germline V gene, CDR1 is MNHEY and CDR2 is SMNVEV (reference sequence). CDR3 in amino acids: CASSRQGANEKLFF. The CDR3 DNA is TGTGCCAGCAGTCGGCAGGGAGCTAATGAAAAACTGTTTTTT.

A few counts support this clone. The chain carries TRBV30 and TRBJ1-1; unclear D gene. CDR3 length: 12 amino acids. The ends were cut back, 5 bases at V and 3 bases at J, with 10 bases in the middle. The germline gives CDR1 GTSNPN, CDR2 SVGIG (reference sequence). The CDR3 region has the DNA TGTGCCTGGTGTATGGTAGACACTGAAGCTTTCTTT. Translation: CAWCMVDTEAFF. The full variable domain, in which reference TRBV30 and TRBJ1-1 provide the parts outside the CDR3, is SQTIHQWPATLVQPVGSPLSLECTVEGTSNPNLYWYRQAAGRGLQLLFYSVGIGQISSEVPQNLSASRPQDRQFILSSKKLLLSDSGFYLCAWCMVDTEAFFGQGTRLTVV.

The CDR3 protein is CASSPWTALTEAFF. The DNA of the CDR3 is TGCGCCAGCAGCCCTTGGACAGCTCTCACTGAAGCTTTCTTT. The rearrangement links TRBV5-1 to TRBJ1-1; TRBD1 is a possible D gene (6 bases). Trimming removed 4 bases from V and 4 bases from J, with 14 bases in between. Germline V gene data show CDR1 as SGHRS and CDR2 as YFSETQ. The CDR3 contains 14 residues.

This clone was detected a few times. The gene calls are TRBV30 and TRBJ1-5; 7 bases line up with TRBD1. Trimming removed 1 base from V and 4 bases from J; junction bases left unmatched: 7. The CDR3 loop spans 15 amino acids. Germline CDR1 reads GTSNPN; CDR2 reads SVGIG (reference sequence). The CDR3 nucleotides read TGTGCCTGGAGTGGAAAGGGGGCCCCTAATCAGCCCCAGCATTTT. The encoded protein is CAWSGKGAPNQPQHF.

This chain joins TRBV4-1 and TRBJ2-4; D is ambiguous. V was pared by 8 bases and J by 5 bases, with 22 bases between. Germline V lookup: CDR1 MGHRA, CDR2 YSYEKL. The CDR3 runs 16 residues. The CDR3 reads CASGMVGGGVENIQYF. CDR3 in DNA: TGCGCCAGCGGAATGGTTGGCGGCGGAGTAGAAAACATTCAGTACTTC.

This clone appeared a few times. This sequence joins TRBV5-1 and TRBJ2-1, with no clear D. V was cut by 4 bases and J by 8 bases, with 7 bases left in between. The CDR3 runs to 11 residues. Germline assignment: CDR1 SGHRS and CDR2 YFSETQ. In DNA form, the CDR3 reads TGCGCCAGCAGCCTCGAGTATGAGCAGTTCTTC. Translation: CASSLEYEQFF.

This chain uses TRBV11-3 with TRBJ1-4; the D is unclear. Germline CDR1 reads SGHNT; CDR2 reads YENEEA. This CDR3 region has 15 residues. V was cut by 4 bases and J by 0 bases, with 9 bases left in between. This chain's CDR3 is CASSSDSATNEKLFF. In DNA, the CDR3 is TGTGCCAGCAGCTCAGACTCCGCAACTAATGAAAAACTGTTTTTT.

V gene TRBV6-5 combines with J gene TRBJ1-1; the D is unclear. This CDR3 region has 13 residues. Trimming took 4 bases from V and 8 from J, leaving 14 bases between them. Germline V gene data show CDR1 as MNHEY and CDR2 as SVGAGI. The CDR3 loop is CASSSPAMGEAFF. DNA of the CDR3: TGTGCCAGCAGTTCTCCGGCCATGGGGGAAGCTTTCTTT.

Written as DNA, the CDR3 is TGTGCCAGCAGCTCCCGGGCCTACACCGGGGAGCTGTTTTTT. Translating gives CASSSRAYTGELFF. The V and J genes are TRBV13 and TRBJ2-2; D ambiguous. V gave up 4 bases and J gave up 3 bases, with 9 bases separating them. Germline values: CDR1 PRHDT, CDR2 FYEKMQ (reference sequence). The CDR3 extends over 14 amino acids.

The gene calls are TRBV2 and TRBJ2-1; D is ambiguous. The V gene lost 4 bases and the J gene lost 13 bases, with 14 bases spanning the gap. Germline V gene lookup returns CDR1 SNHLY and CDR2 FYNNEI. The CDR3 totals 12 residues. The CDR3 nucleotides are TGTGCCAGCAGTGCTCAAAGATTCTCTCAGTTCTTC. Protein sequence: CASSAQRFSQFF.

This chain links TRBV6-1 with TRBJ2-1, with D tentatively TRBD1 (6 bases). V was pared by 6 bases and J by 6 bases, with 18 bases between. The CDR3 consists of 15 residues. The germline V gene has CDR1 MNHNS and CDR2 SASEGT. The CDR3 nucleotides are TGTGCCAGCAGCCCCGGGACAAGGCCAACCAATGAGCAGTTCTTC. This gives the protein CASSPGTRPTNEQFF.

The chain employs TRBV14 and TRBJ2-3, with TRBD2 matching over 8 bases. The CDR3 covers 16 residues. Germline CDR1 SGHDN, CDR2 FVKESK. Unmatched junction bases numbered 4, after V lost 0 bases and J lost 2 bases. This chain's CDR3 is CASSQDAGGPTDTQYF. The CDR3 DNA sequence: TGTGCCAGCAGCCAAGATGCGGGAGGTCCCACAGATACGCAGTATTTT.

The chain is built from TRBV7-9 and TRBJ2-1; 14 bases are shared with TRBD2. CDR1 SEHNR and CDR2 FQNEAQ come from the germline V gene (reference sequence). J gave up 7 bases and V 0 bases, and 5 bases lay outside the gene matches. This CDR3 contains 17 residues. Here the CDR3 DNA reads TGTGCCAGCAGCTTAGCAGGGACTAGCGGGAGAGGGAATGAGCAGTTCTTC. Encoded protein: CASSLAGTSGRGNEQFF.

This clone was seen only a few times. The chain is built from TRBV6-1 and TRBJ2-7, with TRBD1 matching over 7 bases. CDR3 length: 14 amino acids. V lost 6 bases and J lost 5; bases outside the gene matches: 10. Looked up from germline, CDR1 is MNHNS and CDR2 is SASEGT. The chain's CDR3 is CASSLRQGPDEQYF. Written as DNA, the CDR3 is TGTGCCAGCAGCCTACGACAGGGACCGGACGAGCAGTACTTC.

V gene TRBV18 combines with J gene TRBJ2-2, with D possibly matching TRBD2 (5 bases). The CDR3 extends over 18 amino acids. Germline CDR1 is KGHSH and CDR2 is LQKENI. Trimming took 3 bases from V and 0 from J, leaving 17 bases between them. The CDR3 DNA follows: TGTGCCAGCTCACCGCGATTACTAGGAACATCGAACACCGGGGAGCTGTTTTTT. It translates to CASSPRLLGTSNTGELFF.

The rearrangement links TRBV19 to TRBJ1-1, with TRBD1 as a possible D gene (5 bases). Per germline, CDR1 LNHDA and CDR2 SQIVND (reference sequence). The germline V and J ends were trimmed by 5 bases and 2 bases, with 12 bases remaining between them. This CDR3 is built from 14 residues. The CDR3 DNA sequence: TGTGCCAGTAGTTCCCAGGGTTTTAACACTGAAGCTTTCTTT. It is translated as CASSSQGFNTEAFF.

This clone was picked up one time. The V and J genes are TRBV7-9 and TRBJ1-2, with 9 nucleotides matching TRBD1. CDR1 is SEHNR, CDR2 FQNEAQ, per germline (reference sequence). The V segment lost 8 bases and the J segment 4 bases; nucleotides outside the gene matches: 8. The CDR3 totals 14 residues. The CDR3 loop is CASSTGGTSYGYTF. The CDR3 bases are TGTGCCAGCTCGACAGGGGGGACTAGCTATGGCTACACCTTC.

The rearrangement uses TRBV7-8 and TRBJ2-5, with a tentative D call TRBD1 (6 bases). Germline V lookup: CDR1 SGHVS, CDR2 FQNEAQ. Deletions cut 0 bases from V and 6 bases from J, with 14 bases between. The CDR3 has 15 amino acids. The CDR3 bases are TGTGCCAGCAGCTTAGCGGAGCAGGGGTTGAAGACCCAGTACTTC. It is translated as CASSLAEQGLKTQYF.

This clone was counted once. J is TRBJ2-1 and V is TRBV5-4, with a tentative D call TRBD2 (6 bases). The V gene's germline CDR1 is SGHNT and CDR2 YYREEE (reference sequence). The V end lost 4 bases, the J end lost 5 bases, and 10 bases lay between the germline ends. The CDR3 runs to 13 residues. CDR3 sequence: CASSVDYHNEQFF. CDR3 in DNA: TGTGCCAGCAGCGTGGACTACCACAATGAGCAGTTCTTC.

This clone was observed a handful of times. This CDR3 reads CASSVAGVSYGYTF. The DNA of the CDR3 is TGTGCCAGCAGCGTAGCTGGGGTCTCATATGGCTACACCTTC. The chain uses TRBV9 and TRBJ1-2; D is unresolved. The ends were cut back, 0 bases at V and 5 bases at J, with 11 bases in the middle. The germline gives CDR1 SGDLS, CDR2 YYNGEE. The CDR3 is 14 amino acids.